This T cell receptor beta chain was captured in a study of T-cell reconstitution after alpha-beta-depleted transplantation in children. Concerning this clonotype: Its target is not known.

Using unique molecular identifiers, the investigators prepared the TCRbeta library. MiXCR, run by TCRdb on the PCR reads, gives a single entry per CDR3 protein. This table holds approximately 82,000 distinct CDR3 sequences, about 14% found once. Germline CDR1 is SGHRS and CDR2 is YFSETQ. The CDR3 runs to 15 residues. Germline trimming cut 7 bases from V and 0 bases from J; bases unmatched to any gene: 5. Study-level findings and limits: When one year had passed after transplant, most T-cell counts and diversity came from newly produced T cells.

The chain is built from TRBV5-1 and TRBJ2-3, with 10 bases that match TRBD2. The sequenced sample was PBMCs, mostly from graft donor cells, obtained 180 days after TCRalphabeta/CD19-depleted stem cell transplant. The source of this sequence is a male patient aged 2 to 10 who had a stem cell transplant for acute lymphoblastic leukemia, so the T cells may come from the graft donor. This chain's CDR3 is CASLRLAGSTDTQYF. CDR3 DNA: TGCGCCAGCCTTCGACTAGCGGGTAGCACAGATACGCAGTATTTT.